These T cell receptor beta chains were read from a single sample in a study of cytomegalovirus exposure and HLA in healthy donors. Sequencing used immunoSEQ multiplex PCR; TCRdb keeps in-frame clones, though not all of them. The data hold some 60,000 clones, with 80% to 90% observed a single time. The sample comprised PBMCs. The receptors here all came from a man aged 18 to 30 in good health and CMV-seronegative. CDR3s include the opening cysteine and the closing phenylalanine or tryptophan. The order of the fields is CDR3 protein, J gene, V gene.

CDR3aa: CASSSGLLIEQYF
j_gene: TRBJ2-7
v_gene: TRBV11-3

CDR3aa: CASSHREDRGGDGYTF
j_gene: TRBJ1-2
v_gene: TRBV4-1

CDR3aa: CASSFDSQETQYF
j_gene: TRBJ2-5
v_gene: TRBV7-9

CDR3aa: CASSPGTDEQYF
j_gene: TRBJ2-7
v_gene: TRBV11-2

CDR3aa: CSVEENGGNTIYF
j_gene: TRBJ1-3
v_gene: TRBV29-1

CDR3aa: CAISGDSYQPQHF
j_gene: TRBJ1-5
v_gene: TRBV10-3

CDR3aa: CASSPGEETQYF
j_gene: TRBJ2-5
v_gene: TRBV5-4

CDR3aa: CASSADRGSYEQYF
j_gene: TRBJ2-7
v_gene: TRBV6-4

CDR3aa: CASSVAGGRIGNEQFF
j_gene: TRBJ2-1
v_gene: TRBV9

CDR3aa: CASSPFSGQGVTGELFF
j_gene: TRBJ2-2
v_gene: TRBV5-1

CDR3aa: CAVSQGTGYTF
j_gene: TRBJ1-2
v_gene: TRBV2

CDR3aa: CASSPGTSGITDTQYF
j_gene: TRBJ2-3
v_gene: TRBV5-1

CDR3aa: CASSLTPGGHQPQHF
j_gene: TRBJ1-5
v_gene: TRBV7-2

CDR3aa: CAWSQGYEQYF
j_gene: TRBJ2-7
v_gene: TRBV30

CDR3aa: CASSPPGQVDGYTF
j_gene: TRBJ1-2
v_gene: TRBV4-1

CDR3aa: CASSTTTLGTEAFF
j_gene: TRBJ1-1
v_gene: TRBV2

CDR3aa: CASSGQLLTEAFF
j_gene: TRBJ1-1
v_gene: TRBV2

CDR3aa: CASSPTEEEQYF
j_gene: TRBJ2-7
v_gene: TRBV6-6

CDR3aa: CASSVGTLQETQYF
j_gene: TRBJ2-5
v_gene: TRBV9

CDR3aa: CASSLGTSGDGGEQYF
j_gene: TRBJ2-7
v_gene: TRBV5-4

CDR3aa: CASSSGAGEKTRGSYEQYF
j_gene: TRBJ2-7
v_gene: TRBV11-1

CDR3aa: CASSQETGPNYGYTF
j_gene: TRBJ1-2
v_gene: TRBV4-2